The sequence of this T cell receptor (beta chain) was determined in a study of shared clonotypes between healthy human individuals. Sequencing used immunoSEQ multiplex PCR; TCRdb keeps in-frame clones, though not all of them. The sample holds hundreds of thousands of clones, roughly 77% seen once. Germline V CDR1 and CDR2: MNHEY, SMNVEV (reference sequence). The CDR3 is 14 amino acids. V was shortened by 11 bases and J by 0 bases, with 14 bases between the two germline ends. The specimen was PBMCs. J is TRBJ1-5 and V is TRBV27; tentatively, D is TRBD1 (5 bases). This clonotype was sampled from a woman aged 40 to 50 in good health. Some clones in this sample may be carry-over from other donors' samples. Here the CDR3 DNA reads TGTGCCTCCCATGGGACTTATAGCAATCAGCCCCAGCATTTT. It codes for CASHGTYSNQPQHF.